This T cell receptor (beta chain) was documented in a study of shared clonotypes between healthy human individuals. Concerning this clone: In the same sample, other DNA sequences code for this CDR3.

Germline assignment: CDR1 GTSNPN and CDR2 SVGIG (reference sequence). Deletions cut 2 bases from V and 5 bases from J, with 6 bases between. This CDR3 comprises 11 residues. Data came from immunoSEQ multiplex PCR; TCRdb stores just in-frame clones and leaves some out. The sample consists of under 1,100,000 clones, 70% to 80% of them appearing once. The sequenced sample was memory CD4+ T cells sorted from blood. Documented subset: CD45RA-negative fraction. The chain couples TRBV30 to TRBJ2-5, with D possibly TRBD2 on 5 matching bases. The clonotype comes from a man aged 18 to 35 in good health. CDR3 residues: CAWSSGETQYF. DNA of the CDR3: TGTGCCTGGAGTAGCGGCGAGACCCAGTACTTC.